Each of the 30 T cell receptor beta chains below was sequenced from the same sample in a study of Graves' ophthalmopathy and Graves' hyperthyroidism. TCR beta CDR3 regions were amplified from RNA transcripts. HTBI-primed RT-PCR formed the first round, and a multiplex PCR formed the second. TCRdb called the multiplex PCR reads again in MiXCR, with one record for every CDR3 protein. The data hold tens of thousands of distinct CDR3 sequences, with less than 55% observed a single time. Material for sequencing was peripheral blood. Every receptor here comes from an adult woman with Graves' ophthalmopathy.

V usage is TRBV5-1 and J usage is TRBJ1-5; 9 bases fit TRBD1. V trimming: 1 base; J trimming: 7 bases; junction bases outside the gene matches: 15. This CDR3 is 18 amino acids long. Germline V CDR1 and CDR2: SGHRS, YFSETQ. In nucleotides, the CDR3 is TGCGCCAGCAGCTTGACTCTGGACAGGGGAGGAGGCGAGCAGCCCCAGCATTTT. Its translation is CASSLTLDRGGGEQPQHF.

Ten or more counts support this clonotype. The V gene is TRBV7-6, the J gene TRBJ2-3; 9 bases line up with TRBD2. Germline CDR1 reads SGHVS; CDR2 reads FNYEAQ. The CDR3 loop spans 15 amino acids. V shed 1 base and J 4 bases; nucleotides not matched to a gene: 3. CDR3 sequence: CASSLELAGADTQYF. CDR3 DNA sequence: TGTGCCAGCAGCTTAGAACTAGCGGGCGCAGATACGCAGTATTTT.

This clonotype was observed a few times. The rearrangement uses TRBV20-1 and TRBJ1-6, with TRBD1 identical over 11 bases. The CDR3 is 13 residues long. The germline gives CDR1 DFQATT, CDR2 SNEGSKA (reference sequence). In nucleotides, the CDR3 is TGCAGCGCCAGGGACAGGGGGACTTCACCCCTCCACTTT. This sequence encodes CSARDRGTSPLHF.

This chain joins TRBV6-1 and TRBJ1-6, with D tentatively TRBD1 (6 bases). Trimming stripped 8 bases from V and 3 bases from J, with 14 bases between. Germline-derived CDR1 and CDR2 are MNHNS and SASEGT. This CDR3 spans 15 amino acids. DNA of the CDR3: TGTGCCAGCTTTGGACAGCCCATCTATAATTCACCCCTCCACTTT. This encodes CASFGQPIYNSPLHF.

This clonotype came up many times. The V call is TRBV9, the J call TRBJ2-2; a weak D match, TRBD2 (5 bases). Germline CDR1 is SGDLS and CDR2 is YYNGEE. Trimming removed 3 bases from V and 4 bases from J, with 13 bases in between. The CDR3 is 15 residues long. CDR3 nucleotide sequence: TGTGCCAGCAGCGCCGGCCCCGAGGGCACCGGGGAGCTGTTTTTT. Residues: CASSAGPEGTGELFF.

At least ten counts were recorded for this clonotype. V and J are TRBV27 and TRBJ2-7; D perhaps matches TRBD2 (6 bases). In germline, CDR1 is MNHEY, CDR2 SMNVEV (reference sequence). CDR3 length: 15 residues. V was clipped by 4 bases and J by 2 bases, with 15 bases between them. The chain's CDR3 is CASSSRGSGTYEQYF. DNA of the CDR3: TGTGCCAGCAGTTCGCGGGGTAGCGGTACCTACGAGCAGTACTTC.

This clonotype was counted many times. This rearrangement joins TRBV5-8 to TRBJ1-2, with D perhaps matching TRBD1 (5 bases). The CDR3 is made up of 15 amino acids. Germline V gives CDR1 SGHTS, CDR2 YDEGEE. V was shortened by 4 bases and J by 0 bases, with 13 bases between the two germline ends. CDR3 sequence: CASSLIDSPNYGYTF. The CDR3 DNA reads as TGTGCCAGCAGCCTCATCGACAGCCCTAACTATGGCTACACCTTC.

The chain joins TRBV20-1 to TRBJ2-7; the D is unclear. The length of the CDR3 is 10 residues. CDR1 is DFQATT, CDR2 SNEGSKA, per germline (reference sequence). As DNA, the CDR3 is TGCAGGGATCTAGAGCGCGAGCAGTACTTC. It yields the protein CRDLEREQYF.

This clonotype was observed at least ten times. The chain couples TRBV9 to TRBJ1-1; D is unclear. In germline, CDR1 is SGDLS, CDR2 YYNGEE. Deletions cut 4 bases from V and 0 bases from J, with 10 bases between. CDR3 length: 14 residues. This CDR3 is CASSPPDLNTEAFF. DNA for the CDR3: TGTGCCAGCAGCCCACCGGACCTGAACACTGAAGCTTTCTTT.

This clonotype was seen repeatedly, ten times or more. The rearrangement links TRBV12-3 or TRBV12-4 to TRBJ2-5; no reliable D call. The CDR3 sequence is 12 residues long. The germline V and J ends were trimmed by 5 bases and 1 base, with 5 bases remaining between them. CDR3: CASSRFQETQYF. The DNA of the CDR3 is TGTGCCAGCAGTCGTTTCCAAGAGACCCAGTACTTC.

The rearrangement joins TRBV12-3 or TRBV12-4 to TRBJ1-1; a weak D match, TRBD1 (5 bases). Trimming left V 6 bases short and J 8 bases short, with 22 bases between. CDR3 size: 15 residues. This CDR3 reads CASRRGHATSMEAFF. CDR3 bases: TGTGCCAGCAGAAGAGGACACGCCACTAGTATGGAAGCTTTCTTT.

The chain is built from TRBV4-1 and TRBJ2-2; D might be TRBD2 (5 bases). V was clipped by 5 bases and J by 4 bases, with 17 bases between them. The germline V gene has CDR1 MGHRA and CDR2 YSYEKL. The CDR3 is 16 amino acids. Here the CDR3 DNA reads TGCGCCAGCAGCTATGCGGCAGGAGGTAGCACCGGGGAGCTGTTTTTT. This sequence encodes CASSYAAGGSTGELFF.

This chain uses TRBV5-1 with TRBJ2-5, with no clear D. CDR3 length: 14 residues. Trimming took off 6 bases at V and 5 bases at J, with 17 bases between the two ends. CDR1 is SGHRS, CDR2 YFSETQ, per germline. The CDR3 nucleotides are TGCGCCAGCACCTCGGGTCCTAGAGCGGAGACCCAGTACTTC. Translating it yields CASTSGPRAETQYF.

This chain uses TRBV7-9 with TRBJ2-7; 14 positions match TRBD2. In germline, CDR1 is SEHNR, CDR2 FQNEAQ (reference sequence). The CDR3 consists of 17 residues. V dropped 5 bases and J dropped 0; count of bases not matched to a gene: 6. The CDR3 is CASSHSGTSGSSYEQYF. The CDR3 coding sequence is TGTGCCAGCAGCCATTCAGGGACTAGCGGGAGCTCCTACGAGCAGTACTTC.

This rearrangement joins TRBV7-2 to TRBJ1-4; D not certain. Germline V lookup: CDR1 SGHTA, CDR2 FQGNSA. With 1 base removed from V and 7 bases from J, the gap between germline ends came to 13 bases. This CDR3 region has 15 residues. The CDR3 region is CASSLGGLGGEKLFF. The CDR3 DNA reads TGTGCCAGCAGCTTAGGAGGGTTGGGTGGTGAAAAACTGTTTTTT.

A word on this clonotype: The conserved final phenylalanine or tryptophan is absent from the CDR3, which likely points to a read error. The V gene is TRBV7-9, the J gene TRBJ2-5; D call uncertain. Germline V gene data show CDR1 as SEHNR and CDR2 as FQNEAQ (reference sequence). This CDR3 spans 14 amino acids. CDR3 DNA sequence: TGTGCCTGCAGCTTGCTGGTCCATATTGAGACCCAGTACTCC. It codes for CACSLLVHIETQYS.

The J gene is TRBJ2-3, the V gene TRBV7-9; D may match TRBD1 or TRBD2 (6 bases each). Germline CDR1 SEHNR, CDR2 FQNEAQ (reference sequence). V dropped 4 bases and J dropped 4 bases, with 18 bases sitting between them. This CDR3 has 16 residues. The CDR3: CASSSSWSGAADTQYF. The CDR3 DNA reads TGTGCCAGCAGCTCATCCTGGTCGGGGGCGGCAGATACGCAGTATTTT.

This clonotype has at least ten counts. The chain couples TRBV29-1 to TRBJ2-2, with 7 bases identical to TRBD2. The CDR3 length is 15 residues. The trim removed 2 bases at V and 5 bases at J, leaving 8 bases unmatched. Germline V CDR1 and CDR2: SQVTM, ANQGSEA. CDR3 sequence (DNA): TGCAGCGTTGAATCTGGGGGGGGGGGAACCGGGGAGCTGTTTTTT. This gives the protein CSVESGGGGTGELFF.

Points on this clonotype: Mismatch with germline at one junction end may stem from a read error. This chain links TRBV6-6 with TRBJ2-5; possible D gene TRBD2, 5 bases. In germline, CDR1 is MNHNY, CDR2 SVGAGI (reference sequence). CDR3 size: 12 residues. CDR3 in amino acids: CASGPTGETQYF. The CDR3 DNA is TGTGCCAGCGGTCCTACCGGGGAGACCCAATACTTC.

This clonotype was picked up many times. This chain uses TRBV30 with TRBJ1-6; 12 bases map to TRBD1. Germline V gives CDR1 GTSNPN, CDR2 SVGIG (reference sequence). This CDR3 has 17 amino acids. With 1 base clipped from V and 10 bases from J, the junction kept 11 bases outside the gene matches. CDR3 in amino acids: CAWSAPPGQGANSPLHF. The CDR3 region has the DNA TGTGCCTGGAGTGCCCCTCCGGGACAGGGGGCTAACTCACCCCTCCACTTT.

The V call is TRBV5-4, the J call TRBJ2-5; 7 bases map to TRBD1. The ends lost 6 bases at V and 7 bases at J; junction bases unmatched: 15. CDR3 size: 15 residues. The V gene's germline CDR1 is SGHNT and CDR2 YYREEE (reference sequence). The DNA for the CDR3 is TGTGCCAGCAAAAGAGGGGACAGTGGTGCGGGGACCCAGTACTTC. Residues: CASKRGDSGAGTQYF. The whole variable domain, remainder taken from reference TRBV5-4 and TRBJ2-5, is ETGVTQSPTHLIKTRGQQVTLRCSSQSGHNTVSWYQQALGQGPQFIFQYYREEENGRGNFPPRFSGLQFPNYSSELNVNALELDDSALYLCASKRGDSGAGTQYFGPGTRLLVL.

A note on this clonotype: At one of its ends the junction is not consistent with the germline gene, which may arise from a read error. The chain recombines TRBV20-1 with TRBJ2-5; a weak D match, TRBD1 (5 bases). The CDR3 runs to 15 residues. Germline loops: CDR1 DFQATT, CDR2 SNEGSKA (reference sequence). The CDR3 DNA reads TGCAGTGCCTACAGTGCAACAGGAACCCAAGAGGCCCAGTACTTC. Translation: CSAYSATGTQEAQYF.

This clonotype was detected a few times. V is TRBV19 and J is TRBJ1-1, with 8 bases matching TRBD1. Unmatched junction bases numbered 7, after V lost 7 bases and J lost 0 bases. The V gene's germline CDR1 is LNHDA and CDR2 SQIVND (reference sequence). The CDR3 loop spans 15 amino acids. Here the CDR3 DNA reads TGTGCCAGTAAGGACAGGGATGAAATGAACACTGAAGCTTTCTTT. It specifies CASKDRDEMNTEAFF.

This clonotype ranks as medium-sized. V gene TRBV9 combines with J gene TRBJ1-6; D is uncertain. V was pared by 0 bases and J by 5 bases, with 6 bases between. CDR3 length equals 14 residues. Germline-derived CDR1 and CDR2 are SGDLS and YYNGEE. CDR3: CASSVVSHNSPLHF. In DNA form, the CDR3 reads TGTGCCAGCAGCGTAGTCAGTCATAATTCACCCCTCCACTTT.

This clonotype is deemed medium-sized. V usage is TRBV25-1 and J usage is TRBJ2-2, with D perhaps TRBD1 (6 bases). Per the germline V gene, CDR1 is MGHDK and CDR2 is SYGVNS. This CDR3 contains 17 residues. Trimming left V 3 bases short and J 0 bases short, with 14 bases between. The CDR3 is CASSEFQGTTNTGELFF. The CDR3 DNA follows: TGTGCCAGCAGTGAGTTTCAGGGGACAACGAACACCGGGGAGCTGTTTTTT.

This clonotype has a count of ten or more. V usage is TRBV19 and J usage is TRBJ1-1; D is undetermined. This CDR3 is built from 12 residues. The V gene's germline CDR1 is LNHDA and CDR2 SQIVND (reference sequence). Trimming cost V 6 bases and J 4 bases, with 9 bases left between them. CDR3 region: CASRGQATEAFF. The DNA for the CDR3 is TGTGCCAGTAGAGGGCAGGCCACTGAAGCTTTCTTT. Drawing the rest from reference TRBV19 and TRBJ1-1, the complete variable domain is DGGITQSPKYLFRKEGQNVTLSCEQNLNHDAMYWYRQDPGQGLRLIYYSQIVNDFQKGDIAEGYSVSREKKESFPLTVTSAQKNPTAFYLCASRGQATEAFFGQGTRLTVV.

This clonotype was seen many times. The genes are TRBV20-1 and TRBJ2-1; 7 bases fit TRBD2. The CDR3 covers 15 residues. Per the germline V gene, CDR1 is DFQATT and CDR2 is SNEGSKA (reference sequence). J was trimmed by 5 bases and V by 3 bases; bases with no gene match: 10. Here the CDR3 reads CSARFGGGRDNEQFF. CDR3 coding DNA: TGCAGTGCTAGGTTCGGGGGAGGGCGCGACAATGAGCAGTTCTTC.

V and J are TRBV12-3 or TRBV12-4 and TRBJ1-1, with D possibly matching TRBD1 (5 bases). The CDR3 extends over 11 amino acids. The V and J ends lost 2 bases and 11 bases respectively, with 9 bases between them. Written as DNA, the CDR3 is TGTGCCAGCAGTTTAACAGGATCGGCTTTCTTT. It yields the protein CASSLTGSAFF.

This clonotype was counted only a few times. This chain links TRBV7-9 with TRBJ1-3, with unresolved D. CDR3 size: 14 residues. The germline gives CDR1 SEHNR, CDR2 FQNEAQ (reference sequence). V gave up 1 base and J gave up 5 bases, with 9 bases separating them. In nucleotides, the CDR3 is TGTGCCAGCAGCTTAGAACCAGCCAGAAACACCATATATTTT. Protein: CASSLEPARNTIYF.

This clonotype was observed many times. J is TRBJ1-5 and V is TRBV20-1; D is unresolved. This CDR3 is built from 13 residues. Germline loops: CDR1 DFQATT, CDR2 SNEGSKA (reference sequence). V lost 2 bases and J 4 bases, leaving 9 bases between the germline ends. The CDR3: CSARPDGNQPQHF. In DNA form, the CDR3 reads TGCAGTGCTAGACCGGACGGAAATCAGCCCCAGCATTTT.